The next 28 T cell receptor beta chains were all read from a single sample in a study of CD8+CD57+ T cells in acquired aplastic anemia. Genomic DNA acted as the template from which TCR beta VDJ combination and CDR3 sequence profiling were carried out. In TCRdb, the reads were re-called with MiXCR into one record per CDR3 protein. This table has 200,000 to 250,000 distinct CDR3 sequences, over 55% appearing once. Sequencing was carried out using sorted CD4+, CD8+, or CD8+CD57+ T cells (not recorded which) from PBMCs. These receptors all come from a human donor in good health.

The table lists this clonotype with many counts. The chain carries TRBV5-1 and TRBJ1-1; 8 bases match TRBD1. Trimming removed 6 bases from V and 1 base from J; junction bases left unmatched: 5. This CDR3 region has 14 residues. CDR1 is SGHRS, CDR2 YFSETQ, per germline. The CDR3 DNA sequence: TGCGCCAGCAATACGGGACAGGAGAACACTGAAGCTTTCTTT. This translates into CASNTGQENTEAFF.

The chain links TRBV7-2 to TRBJ2-7; 12 bases line up with TRBD2. This CDR3 has 16 amino acids. Germline assignment: CDR1 SGHTA and CDR2 FQGNSA. Losses at the gene ends were 1 base for V and 2 bases for J; bases not matched to a gene: 3. CDR3: CASSLDPSGRAYEQYF. The CDR3 region has the DNA TGTGCCAGCAGCTTAGATCCTAGCGGGAGGGCCTACGAGCAGTACTTC.

V gene TRBV12-3 or TRBV12-4 combines with J gene TRBJ2-7, with D maybe TRBD1 (6 bases). Between the trimmed V and J ends, which lost 8 bases and 5 bases, there was a span of 19 bases. This CDR3 region has 14 residues. The CDR3 sequence: CASGNSQGRDEQYF. The CDR3, as DNA: TGTGCCAGCGGGAATTCACAGGGAAGGGACGAGCAGTACTTC.

This clonotype was counted a few times. The J gene is TRBJ1-5, the V gene TRBV7-2, with D uncertain. The CDR3 consists of 13 residues. Trimming removed 6 bases from V and 2 bases from J, with 8 bases in between. Germline CDR1 reads SGHTA; CDR2 reads FQGNSA. The CDR3 is CASSGRGNQPQHF. The CDR3 DNA reads as TGTGCCAGCAGTGGAAGAGGCAATCAGCCCCAGCATTTT.

This clonotype has at least ten counts. V is TRBV20-1 and J is TRBJ2-1; D gene uncertain. The CDR3 extends over 15 amino acids. Germline V gene lookup returns CDR1 DFQATT and CDR2 SNEGSKA (reference sequence). Trimming took off 0 bases at V and 0 bases at J, with 9 bases between the two ends. CDR3 residues: CSARDRGSSYNEQFF. Here the CDR3 DNA reads TGCAGTGCTAGAGATCGAGGCAGCTCCTACAATGAGCAGTTCTTC.

This clonotype was observed many times. This sequence joins TRBV6-5 and TRBJ2-1, with TRBD2 matching over 13 bases. Trimming cost V 8 bases and J 6 bases; bases outside gene matches: 7. Germline V gives CDR1 MNHEY, CDR2 SVGAGI. The CDR3 extends over 15 amino acids. CDR3 sequence (DNA): TGTGCCAGCTCCCTGACTAGCGGGGGGCGCAATGAGCAGTTCTTC. It translates to CASSLTSGGRNEQFF.

The chain couples TRBV20-1 to TRBJ1-5; TRBD1 matches 8 bases. Germline V lookup: CDR1 DFQATT, CDR2 SNEGSKA (reference sequence). The CDR3 has 15 residues. Trimming removed 0 bases from V and 1 base from J; junction bases left unmatched: 2. The CDR3 region is CSARDWTGSNQPQHF. The CDR3 DNA reads as TGCAGTGCTAGAGATTGGACAGGGAGCAATCAGCCCCAGCATTTT.

The chain couples TRBV7-2 to TRBJ1-1; D might be TRBD1 (6 bases). The germline V and J ends were trimmed by 4 bases and 11 bases, with 11 bases remaining between them. CDR3 length: 11 residues. Germline CDR1 is SGHTA and CDR2 is FQGNSA. The CDR3 region is CASSSAGGAFF. Here the CDR3 DNA reads TGTGCCAGCAGCTCGGCGGGGGGCGCTTTCTTT.

The rearrangement links TRBV20-1 to TRBJ2-7; weak D call: TRBD1 (5 bases). The CDR3 contains 14 residues. In germline, CDR1 is DFQATT, CDR2 SNEGSKA (reference sequence). The V and J ends lost 6 bases and 3 bases respectively, with 18 bases between them. DNA for the CDR3: TGCAGTGCCAGGGCTTCGCAGTTGGTCTACGAGCAGTACTTC. Translation gives CSARASQLVYEQYF.

The V gene is TRBV20-1, the J gene TRBJ2-2, with D possibly matching TRBD1 (5 bases). Germline V gene sequence: CDR1 DFQATT, CDR2 SNEGSKA (reference sequence). The CDR3 runs to 12 residues. The V end was cut by 6 bases, the J end by 1 base, with 6 bases between. This CDR3 is CSAGQNTGELFF. In DNA form, the CDR3 reads TGCAGTGCCGGACAGAACACCGGGGAGCTGTTTTTT.

The rearrangement links TRBV10-2 to TRBJ2-7; D is perhaps TRBD1 (5 bases). Germline lookup yields CDR1 WSHSY and CDR2 SAAADI. V was trimmed by 7 bases and J by 2 bases, leaving 12 bases between them. This CDR3 region has 13 residues. CDR3 in amino acids: CASTRQPPYEQYF. The CDR3 DNA sequence: TGCGCCAGCACCAGACAGCCTCCCTACGAGCAGTACTTC.

The chain is built from TRBV6-4 and TRBJ1-6, with D possibly TRBD1 on 5 matching bases. Trimming pared 0 bases from V and 9 bases from J, leaving 21 bases between. The CDR3 spans 18 residues. Germline assignment: CDR1 MRHNA and CDR2 SNTAGT. The CDR3 DNA follows: TGTGCCAGCAGTGACTCGAGTCCCGGGGCCCCGTTGTTTTCACCCCTCCACTTT. Encoded protein: CASSDSSPGAPLFSPLHF.

In the case of this clonotype: A read error may account for a junction end that differs from germline. The CDR3 sequence: CASSPPDGYDYTF. The CDR3, as DNA: TGTGCCAGCAGCCCGCCGGACGGCTATGACTACACCTTC. This sequence joins TRBV7-3 and TRBJ1-2; no clear D. This CDR3 comprises 13 residues. Per the germline V gene, CDR1 is SGHTA and CDR2 is FQGTGA.

This chain links TRBV5-1 with TRBJ1-2, with 7 nucleotides matching TRBD1. After removal of 4 bases from V and 2 bases from J, the junction contained 5 bases not matched to a gene. The CDR3 is made up of 14 amino acids. The germline CDR1 and CDR2 sequences are SGHRS and YFSETQ. The CDR3 DNA reads as TGCGCCAGCAGCGTGACAGGGAGCAACTATGGCTACACCTTC. It specifies CASSVTGSNYGYTF.

This clonotype was observed at least ten times. V and J are TRBV28 and TRBJ1-1; the D is unclear. The CDR3 extends over 13 amino acids. V was trimmed by 1 base and J by 1 base, leaving 4 bases between them. Germline V CDR1 and CDR2: MDHEN, SYDVKM. CDR3: CASSLFQNTEAFF. Here the CDR3 DNA reads TGTGCCAGCAGTTTATTCCAGAACACTGAAGCTTTCTTT.

The CDR3 is CASSLTGKSSYNSPLHF. Here the CDR3 DNA reads TGTGCCAGCAGCTTGACAGGGAAGAGCTCCTATAATTCACCCCTCCACTTT. The chain joins TRBV7-6 to TRBJ1-6, with 7 bases fitting TRBD1. V was clipped by 3 bases and J by 0 bases; unmatched bases: 5. CDR1 and CDR2 from the germline V gene are SGHVS and FNYEAQ. The CDR3 runs 17 residues.

J is TRBJ1-1 and V is TRBV7-3; D remains unclear. Germline loops: CDR1 SGHTA, CDR2 FQGTGA. This CDR3 region has 16 residues. V lost 2 bases to trimming and J lost 1 base, with 14 bases between them. The CDR3 bases are TGTGCCAGCAGCTTACTTCCGAAGGGTCCGAACACTGAAGCTTTCTTT. It encodes CASSLLPKGPNTEAFF.

The V call is TRBV7-6, the J call TRBJ1-5; TRBD1 aligns across 9 bases. CDR1 SGHVS and CDR2 FNYEAQ come from the germline V gene. Trimming cost V 4 bases and J 7 bases; bases outside gene matches: 5. The CDR3 covers 14 residues. The CDR3 sequence is CASSSGQGKQPQHF. In DNA, the CDR3 is TGTGCCAGCAGCTCGGGACAGGGTAAGCAGCCCCAGCATTTT. The full variable domain, its missing parts supplied by reference TRBV7-6 and TRBJ1-5, is GAGVSQSPRYKVTKRGQDVALRCDPISGHVSLYWYRQALGQGPEFLTYFNYEAQQDKSGLPNDRFSAERPEGSISTLTIQRTEQRDSAMYRCASSSGQGKQPQHFGDGTRLSIL.

This clonotype was recorded at least ten times. V gene TRBV3-1 combines with J gene TRBJ2-7; a weak D match, TRBD2 (6 bases). Germline assignment: CDR1 LGHDT and CDR2 YNNKEL (reference sequence). V was pared by 0 bases and J by 4 bases, with 22 bases between. The length of the CDR3 is 18 residues. This chain's CDR3 is CASSQDMARRERLYEQYF. CDR3 nucleotide sequence: TGTGCCAGCAGCCAAGATATGGCCCGTCGGGAGCGATTGTACGAGCAGTACTTC.

This chain uses TRBV4-3 with TRBJ2-5; 8 bases map to TRBD1. The CDR3 has 17 residues. The V segment lost 4 bases and the J segment 3 bases; nucleotides outside the gene matches: 13. CDR1 and CDR2 (germline): LGHNA, YSLEER. The CDR3 loop is CASSLTLGTGREETQYF. The CDR3 coding sequence is TGCGCCAGCAGCCTTACCCTTGGGACAGGCCGGGAAGAGACCCAGTACTTC.

This clonotype was found many times. The chain's CDR3 is CSARDGDPGRGAHLETQYF. CDR3 nucleotide sequence: TGCAGTGCTAGAGATGGGGATCCGGGGAGGGGAGCCCATTTAGAGACCCAGTACTTC. This sequence joins TRBV20-1 and TRBJ2-5; 7 nucleotides line up with TRBD2. This CDR3 spans 19 amino acids. J gave up 4 bases and V 0 bases, and 20 bases lay outside the gene matches. Per germline, CDR1 DFQATT and CDR2 SNEGSKA (reference sequence).

This clonotype was detected ten times or more. The chain couples TRBV27 to TRBJ2-3; D is possibly TRBD2 (6 bases). The CDR3 consists of 12 residues. Trimming removed 6 bases at V and 5 bases at J, with 9 bases between. Germline lookup yields CDR1 MNHEY and CDR2 SMNVEV (reference sequence). CDR3 protein: CASRLGGDTQYF. The DNA for the CDR3 is TGTGCCAGCAGGCTCGGGGGAGATACGCAGTATTTT.

J is TRBJ2-1 and V is TRBV20-1, with TRBD2 identical over 13 bases. The germline gives CDR1 DFQATT, CDR2 SNEGSKA (reference sequence). The trim removed 6 bases at V and 1 base at J, leaving 9 bases unmatched. The CDR3 covers 17 residues. The CDR3 DNA is TGCAGTGCCCGACTAGCGGGAGGACCGGGTTCCTACAATGAGCAGTTCTTC. Translating gives CSARLAGGPGSYNEQFF.

The rearrangement links TRBV7-9 to TRBJ2-7; weak D call: TRBD2 (5 bases). CDR1 SEHNR and CDR2 FQNEAQ come from the germline V gene (reference sequence). V lost 5 bases to trimming and J lost 3 bases, with 14 bases between them. The CDR3 is 14 amino acids. CDR3 nucleotides: TGTGCCAGCAGCCCATCCCCTAGCCTCTACGAGCAGTACTTC. It encodes CASSPSPSLYEQYF.

The J gene is TRBJ2-1, the V gene TRBV20-1, with no clear D. Trimming left V 3 bases short and J 0 bases short, with 9 bases between. This CDR3 spans 14 amino acids. CDR1 DFQATT and CDR2 SNEGSKA come from the germline V gene (reference sequence). Written as DNA, the CDR3 is TGCAGTGCTAGTATTCTAGGCTCCTACAATGAGCAGTTCTTC. Translation gives CSASILGSYNEQFF.

The CDR3 DNA reads as TGTGCCAGTACCCTCTTTGGGGGCGGCACTGAAGCTTTCTTT. Its protein product is CASTLFGGGTEAFF. The V gene is TRBV19, the J gene TRBJ1-1; D might be TRBD1 (6 bases). V was cut by 7 bases and J by 4 bases, with 16 bases left in between. CDR1 is LNHDA, CDR2 SQIVND, per germline (reference sequence). The CDR3 contains 14 residues.

This sequence joins TRBV7-2 and TRBJ1-1, with D perhaps TRBD1 (5 bases). The V end was cut by 6 bases, the J end by 1 base, with 9 bases between. Germline V CDR1 and CDR2: SGHTA, FQGNSA. The CDR3 is made up of 13 amino acids. The CDR3 loop is CASSTGGNTEAFF. CDR3 DNA sequence: TGTGCCAGCAGTACAGGAGGGAACACTGAAGCTTTCTTT.

This clonotype was seen many times. The V gene is TRBV19, the J gene TRBJ2-7; a weak D match, TRBD1 (5 bases). In germline, CDR1 is LNHDA, CDR2 SQIVND (reference sequence). The V gene lost 4 bases and the J gene lost 2 bases, with 15 bases spanning the gap. The CDR3 totals 15 residues. CDR3 bases: TGTGCCAGTAGTAACACAAAAGACAGCACCTACGAGCAGTACTTC. The encoded protein is CASSNTKDSTYEQYF.